The clone carrying this T cell receptor beta chain was counted only a few times. The antigen is undetermined. Individual cDNA molecules carried attached unique molecular identifiers. Via MiXCR, TCRdb re-called the 5' RACE reads, giving one row per CDR3 protein. Of 75,000 to 80,000 distinct CDR3 sequences in the sample, 15% to 19% were seen once. The sample comes from a study of early T cells in non-severe SARS-CoV-2 infection. Study details: Bulk RNA isolated from unsorted whole blood underwent sequencing; chains were not paired.

The length of the CDR3 is 15 residues. The V end was cut by 5 bases, the J end by 4 bases, with 16 bases between. Germline CDR1 is MRHNA and CDR2 is SNTAGT. Notes on the study in general: VDJdb matching, biased toward anti-spike CD8 responses, missed private and CD4 specificities.

The specimen sequenced was whole blood. This clonotype originated in an adult who was a healthcare worker with PCR-confirmed SARS-CoV-2 infection or an uninfected control (not recorded which). This chain connects TRBV6-4 to TRBJ2-3; D may match TRBD1 or TRBD2 (5 bases each). The chain's CDR3 is CASSLEGAGADTQYF. CDR3 DNA: TGTGCCAGCAGTCTCGAAGGGGCGGGTGCAGATACGCAGTATTTT.